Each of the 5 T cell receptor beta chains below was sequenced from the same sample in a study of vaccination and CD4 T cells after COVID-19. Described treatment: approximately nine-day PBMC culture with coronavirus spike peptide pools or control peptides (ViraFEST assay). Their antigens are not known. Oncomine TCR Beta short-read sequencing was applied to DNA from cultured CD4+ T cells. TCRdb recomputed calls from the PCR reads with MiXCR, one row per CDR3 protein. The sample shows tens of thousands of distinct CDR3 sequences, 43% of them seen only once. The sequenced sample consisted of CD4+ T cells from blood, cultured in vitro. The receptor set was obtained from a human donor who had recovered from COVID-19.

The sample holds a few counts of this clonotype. For the CDR3, the DNA is TGTGCCAGCAGGCGGGGACAGGGGCGAATGTCCCTCCACTTT. Its protein is CASRRGQGRMSLHF. This chain connects TRBV6-1 to TRBJ1-6; 10 nucleotides line up with TRBD1. Trimming took 6 bases from V and 14 from J; bases not matched to a gene: 10. The germline V gene encodes CDR1 MNHNS and CDR2 SASEGT. The CDR3 spans 14 residues.

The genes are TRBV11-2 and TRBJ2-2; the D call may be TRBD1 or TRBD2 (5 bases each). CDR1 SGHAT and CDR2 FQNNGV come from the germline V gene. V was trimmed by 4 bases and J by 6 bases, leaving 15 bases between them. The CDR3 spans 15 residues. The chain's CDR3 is CASSSGRGGAGELFF. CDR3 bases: TGTGCCAGCAGCTCCGGACGGGGCGGCGCCGGGGAGCTGTTTTTT. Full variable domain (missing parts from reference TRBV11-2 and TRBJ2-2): EAGVAQSPRYKIIEKRQSVAFWCNPISGHATLYWYQQILGQGPKLLIQFQNNGVVDDSQLPKDRFSAERLKGVDSTLKIQPAKLEDSAVYLCASSSGRGGAGELFFGEGSRLTVL.

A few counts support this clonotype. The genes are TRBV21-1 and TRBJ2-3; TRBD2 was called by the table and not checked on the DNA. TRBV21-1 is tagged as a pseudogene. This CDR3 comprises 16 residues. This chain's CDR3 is CASSSDGLASTDTQYF. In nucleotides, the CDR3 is TGTGCCAGCAGCTCGGACGGTCTAGCGAGCACAGATACGCAGTATTTT.

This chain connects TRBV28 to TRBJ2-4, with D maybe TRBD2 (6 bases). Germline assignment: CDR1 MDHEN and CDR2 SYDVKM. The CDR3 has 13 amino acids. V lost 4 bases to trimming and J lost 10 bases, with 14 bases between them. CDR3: CASSYRMGRIQYF. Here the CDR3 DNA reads TGTGCCAGCAGTTACAGGATGGGGAGGATTCAGTACTTC.

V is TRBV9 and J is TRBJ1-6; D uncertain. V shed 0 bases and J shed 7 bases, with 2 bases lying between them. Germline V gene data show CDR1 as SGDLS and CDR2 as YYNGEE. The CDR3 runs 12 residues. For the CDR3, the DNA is TGTGCCAGCAGCGTAGAGAATTCACCCCTCCACTTT. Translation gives CASSVENSPLHF.